These 31 T cell receptor beta chains were sequenced from one sample in a study of cytomegalovirus exposure and HLA in healthy donors. The primer mix had 60 Vbeta and 13 Jbeta primers. This table comes from immunoSEQ multiplex PCR, and its TCRdb copy is limited to in-frame clones, with some not included. Found here are roughly 160,000 clones, over 75% of them singletons; the top ten hold around 15%. The source material was PBMCs. These receptors all stem from a man aged 50 to 59 in good health and CMV-seropositive.

The rearrangement uses TRBV7-9 and TRBJ2-2, with a possible D match to TRBD1 (6 bases). Looked up from germline, CDR1 is SEHNR and CDR2 is FQNEAQ (reference sequence). V dropped 4 bases and J dropped 4 bases, with 13 bases sitting between them. This CDR3 has 15 residues. DNA of the CDR3: TGTGCCAGCAGCTACCACAGGGAGCGCACCGGGGAGCTGTTTTTT. This sequence encodes CASSYHRERTGELFF.

The rearrangement uses TRBV25-1 and TRBJ2-2; possible D gene TRBD2, 5 bases. Germline loops: CDR1 MGHDK, CDR2 SYGVNS. Trimming took 4 bases from V and 5 from J, leaving 14 bases between them. The CDR3 consists of 15 residues. CDR3 sequence (DNA): TGTGCCAGCAGTGCCGGGGATGGGGATACCGGGGAGCTGTTTTTT. Encoded protein: CASSAGDGDTGELFF.

The chain links TRBV29-1 to TRBJ1-6; D is unresolved. Germline loops: CDR1 SQVTM, CDR2 ANQGSEA. Trimming took off 3 bases at V and 9 bases at J, with 15 bases between the two ends. The CDR3 consists of 14 residues. This chain's CDR3 is CSVETRDKGSPLHF. The CDR3 DNA reads as TGCAGCGTTGAGACCCGGGATAAGGGTTCACCCCTCCACTTT.

This clone showed up just once. The chain employs TRBV7-9 and TRBJ1-1; TRBD1 aligns across 7 bases. The V segment lost 4 bases and the J segment 5 bases; nucleotides outside the gene matches: 10. Looked up from germline, CDR1 is SEHNR and CDR2 is FQNEAQ (reference sequence). The CDR3 contains 15 residues. The CDR3 is CASSSRQGRGTEAFF. CDR3 in DNA: TGTGCCAGCAGCTCCCGACAGGGCAGGGGGACTGAAGCTTTCTTT.

This chain uses TRBV4-1 with TRBJ2-5; 7 bases are a match to TRBD1. This CDR3 comprises 13 residues. Germline CDR1 is MGHRA and CDR2 is YSYEKL. With V trimmed by 5 bases and J by 5 bases, 5 bases remained unmatched. The CDR3 nucleotides are TGCGCCAGCAGCAGGGACAGCAGGGAGACCCAGTACTTC. Its protein is CASSRDSRETQYF.

The chain uses TRBV11-2 and TRBJ1-4; 8 nucleotides align to TRBD1. J lost 8 bases, V lost 5 bases, and 10 bases had no gene match. In germline, CDR1 is SGHAT, CDR2 FQNNGV. This CDR3 is built from 15 residues. CDR3 amino acids: CASSQTGVVTEKLFF. Written as DNA, the CDR3 is TGTGCCAGCAGCCAGACAGGGGTGGTAACGGAAAAACTGTTTTTT.

This clone has more than one count but fewer than ten. CDR3: CASSLAQGAGAGSEQFF. As DNA, the CDR3 is TGCGCCAGCAGCTTGGCACAGGGAGCGGGGGCGGGCAGTGAGCAGTTCTTC. The J gene is TRBJ2-1, the V gene TRBV5-1; 8 bases fit TRBD2. This CDR3 spans 17 amino acids. Germline assignment: CDR1 SGHRS and CDR2 YFSETQ. The J segment lost 9 bases and the V segment lost 0 bases, leaving 14 bases of the junction unmatched.

The rearrangement links TRBV2 to TRBJ1-2; possible D gene TRBD1, 6 bases. There are 17 residues in the CDR3. Germline CDR1 reads SNHLY; CDR2 reads FYNNEI. The V end was cut by 4 bases, the J end by 4 bases, with 22 bases between. The CDR3 protein is CASSAQLGGQKLYGYTF. In nucleotides, the CDR3 is TGTGCCAGCAGTGCCCAACTGGGTGGACAGAAACTCTATGGCTACACCTTC. Using reference TRBV2 and TRBJ1-2 for the parts outside the CDR3, the full variable domain is EPEVTQTPSHQVTQMGQEVILRCVPISNHLYFYWYRQILGQKVEFLVSFYNNEISEKSEIFDDQFSVERPDGSNFTLKIRSTKLEDSAMYFCASSAQLGGQKLYGYTFGSGTRLTVV.

This clone was detected once. The rearrangement uses TRBV6-1 and TRBJ1-6; D is unresolved. The CDR3 extends over 14 amino acids. Trimming took 5 bases from V and 7 from J, leaving 12 bases between them. CDR1 is MNHNS and CDR2 is SASEGT in the germline V gene. The CDR3 reads CASSNLLPNSPLHF. CDR3 coding DNA: TGTGCCAGCAGTAATCTTCTCCCCAATTCACCCCTCCACTTT.

This chain connects TRBV15 to TRBJ1-5; 9 bases fit TRBD1. Germline CDR1 is LNHNV and CDR2 is YYDKDF (reference sequence). The CDR3 contains 16 residues. The J segment lost 7 bases and the V segment lost 0 bases, leaving 7 bases of the junction unmatched. CDR3 residues: CATSRDGGTGRQPQHF. Here the CDR3 DNA reads TGTGCCACCAGCAGAGATGGAGGGACAGGGAGACAGCCCCAGCATTTT.

This clone was seen once. The chain links TRBV7-7 to TRBJ1-3; D is perhaps TRBD1 (6 bases). CDR3 length: 18 amino acids. With 1 base removed from V and 2 bases from J, the gap between germline ends came to 18 bases. Germline-derived CDR1 and CDR2 are SSHAT and FNYEAQ (reference sequence). The CDR3, as DNA: TGTGCCAGCAGCTTAGAACCTACAGGGTCTGGAACTGGAAACACCATATATTTT. It is translated as CASSLEPTGSGTGNTIYF. Full variable domain (remainder filled in from reference TRBV7-7 and TRBJ1-3): GAGVSQSPRYKVTKRGQDVTLRCDPISSHATLYWYQQALGQGPEFLTYFNYEAQPDKSGLPSDRFSAERPEGSISTLTIQRTEQRDSAMYRCASSLEPTGSGTGNTIYFGEGSWLTVV.

The rearrangement joins TRBV4-1 to TRBJ2-5, with TRBD2 as a possible D gene (5 bases). This CDR3 contains 15 residues. Germline V gives CDR1 MGHRA, CDR2 YSYEKL. Between the trimmed V and J ends, which lost 0 bases and 2 bases, there was a span of 10 bases. CDR3 sequence: CASSQEKDFQETQYF. The CDR3 DNA sequence: TGCGCCAGCAGCCAAGAAAAGGACTTTCAAGAGACCCAGTACTTC.

This chain uses TRBV15 with TRBJ2-2; weak D call: TRBD1 (6 bases). CDR1 is LNHNV, CDR2 YYDKDF, per germline (reference sequence). Trimming pared 7 bases from V and 5 bases from J, leaving 20 bases between. The CDR3 runs to 16 residues. Written as DNA, the CDR3 is TGTGCCACCATCGCGCTCCAGGGGCAGGGGACCGGGGAGCTGTTTTTT. Encoded protein: CATIALQGQGTGELFF.

This chain links TRBV5-1 with TRBJ1-1; no reliable D call. Trimming removed 7 bases at V and 1 base at J, with 11 bases between. Germline CDR1 reads SGHRS; CDR2 reads YFSETQ. There are 13 residues in the CDR3. CDR3 region: CASAVAGNTEAFF. CDR3 DNA sequence: TGCGCCAGCGCCGTGGCAGGGAACACTGAAGCTTTCTTT.

The V call is TRBV13, the J call TRBJ2-7; no clear D. Per germline, CDR1 PRHDT and CDR2 FYEKMQ (reference sequence). The CDR3 runs to 13 residues. Between the trimmed V and J ends, which lost 0 bases and 2 bases, there was a span of 5 bases. In DNA, the CDR3 is TGTGCCAGCAGCTTAGGATCTGCCTACGAGCAGTACTTC. Translated: CASSLGSAYEQYF.

The chain is built from TRBV2 and TRBJ1-4, with 8 bases lining up with TRBD1. The ends lost 4 bases at V and 4 bases at J; junction bases unmatched: 5. Per the germline V gene, CDR1 is SNHLY and CDR2 is FYNNEI. The CDR3 has 15 amino acids. DNA for the CDR3: TGTGCCAGCAGTGCCGACAGGGGTAGTAATGAAAAACTGTTTTTT. Protein sequence: CASSADRGSNEKLFF.

V and J are TRBV6-6 and TRBJ1-2, with 9 bases that match TRBD1. The trim removed 0 bases at V and 5 bases at J, leaving 4 bases unmatched. CDR3 length equals 15 residues. The germline CDR1 and CDR2 sequences are MNHNY and SVGAGI (reference sequence). The CDR3 spells CASSYSMGTGYGYTF. Written as DNA, the CDR3 is TGTGCCAGCAGTTACTCGATGGGGACAGGGTATGGCTACACCTTC.

CDR3 sequence: CASSPDRSYEQYF. The DNA for the CDR3 is TGTGCCAGCAGCCCGGACAGGTCGTACGAGCAGTACTTC. V is TRBV11-1 and J is TRBJ2-5; 7 bases are shared with TRBD1. The DNA end favors TRBJ2-7, so the J call may be wrong. The CDR3 spans 13 residues. From germline, CDR1 is SGHAT and CDR2 FQDESV (reference sequence).

This clone was seen a few times. The chain links TRBV30 to TRBJ1-2; 10 bases map to TRBD1. The V gene end was trimmed by 5 bases and the J gene end by 0 bases; junction bases not matched to a gene: 0. The germline CDR1 and CDR2 sequences are GTSNPN and SVGIG (reference sequence). The CDR3 totals 13 residues. The CDR3 loop reads CAWGQGANYGYTF. The CDR3 DNA is TGTGCCTGGGGACAGGGGGCTAACTATGGCTACACCTTC.

This chain uses TRBV5-1 with TRBJ2-1, with D unresolved. The V end was cut by 2 bases, the J end by 4 bases, with 13 bases between. The CDR3 loop spans 15 amino acids. Germline lookup yields CDR1 SGHRS and CDR2 YFSETQ. The CDR3 DNA sequence: TGCGCCAGCAGCTTCAGACACCCGGCATACAATGAGCAGTTCTTC. It codes for CASSFRHPAYNEQFF.

A few counts support this clone. The CDR3 DNA follows: TGTGCCAGCAGCCCTGTAAAGGGGACAGGGAGCACTGAAGCTTTCTTT. Translating it yields CASSPVKGTGSTEAFF. This chain joins TRBV5-4 and TRBJ1-1, with 9 bases fitting TRBD1. CDR1 SGHNT and CDR2 YYREEE come from the germline V gene (reference sequence). With 4 bases clipped from V and 4 bases from J, the junction kept 11 bases outside the gene matches. The CDR3 extends over 16 amino acids.

The rearrangement uses TRBV5-1 and TRBJ1-2; 9 bases match TRBD1. The trim removed 4 bases at V and 1 base at J, leaving 5 bases unmatched. Germline-derived CDR1 and CDR2 are SGHRS and YFSETQ. CDR3 size: 15 residues. CDR3 in DNA: TGCGCCAGCAGCCCGGGACAGGGTAATAACTATGGCTACACCTTC. This sequence encodes CASSPGQGNNYGYTF.

The genes are TRBV10-3 and TRBJ2-2, with D tentatively TRBD1 (5 bases). The ends were cut back, 5 bases at V and 5 bases at J, with 21 bases in the middle. The CDR3 length is 17 residues. Germline V gene sequence: CDR1 ENHRY, CDR2 SYGVKD. CDR3 sequence reads: CAISPESIQGGTGELFF. As DNA, the CDR3 is TGTGCCATCAGTCCCGAGAGTATTCAGGGTGGGACCGGGGAGCTGTTTTTT.

This chain links TRBV27 with TRBJ2-5; 8 bases line up with TRBD1. This CDR3 is built from 14 residues. The germline V gene has CDR1 MNHEY and CDR2 SMNVEV (reference sequence). V shed 5 bases and J 5 bases; nucleotides not matched to a gene: 7. CDR3 sequence (DNA): TGTGCCAGCAGTGTGACACAGGGGGTGGAGACCCAGTACTTC. Protein product: CASSVTQGVETQYF.

The chain employs TRBV4-3 and TRBJ1-1; D gene ambiguous. The V gene's germline CDR1 is LGHNA and CDR2 YSLEER. Trimming took 1 base from V and 5 from J, leaving 11 bases between them. The CDR3 sequence is 14 residues long. The CDR3: CASSQGVSWTEAFF. The CDR3, as DNA: TGCGCCAGCAGCCAAGGCGTGAGCTGGACTGAAGCTTTCTTT.

J is TRBJ1-2 and V is TRBV28; possibly TRBD1 for D (5 bases). Germline V gene sequence: CDR1 MDHEN, CDR2 SYDVKM. V gave up 3 bases and J gave up 6 bases, with 20 bases separating them. The length of the CDR3 is 16 residues. The CDR3 sequence is CASSFRSRQGYNGYTF. The CDR3, as DNA: TGTGCCAGCAGTTTCCGCAGTCGGCAGGGATATAATGGCTACACCTTC.

The V call is TRBV27, the J call TRBJ2-1; 9 nucleotides align to TRBD1. V was clipped by 7 bases and J by 5 bases; unmatched bases: 6. The CDR3 loop spans 14 amino acids. Germline assignment: CDR1 MNHEY and CDR2 SMNVEV (reference sequence). For the CDR3, the DNA is TGTGCCAGCAAAGCGGGACAGGGACACAATGAGCAGTTCTTC. It yields the protein CASKAGQGHNEQFF.

The V and J genes are TRBV28 and TRBJ2-1, with TRBD1 identical over 11 bases. Germline loops: CDR1 MDHEN, CDR2 SYDVKM. V dropped 7 bases and J dropped 7; count of bases not matched to a gene: 9. CDR3 length equals 15 residues. The CDR3 sequence is CASNNGQGAWNEQFF. CDR3 nucleotides: TGTGCCAGCAATAACGGACAGGGGGCATGGAATGAGCAGTTCTTC. The variable domain in full, with the rest retrieved from reference TRBV28 and TRBJ2-1, is DVKVTQSSRYLVKRTGEKVFLECVQDMDHENMFWYRQDPGLGLRLIYFSYDVKMKEKGDIPEGYSVSREKKERFSLILESASTNQTSMYLCASNNGQGAWNEQFFGPGTRLTVL.

The chain has TRBV19 and TRBJ2-2, with 9 bases that match TRBD1. This CDR3 is built from 16 residues. CDR1 is LNHDA, CDR2 SQIVND, per germline (reference sequence). V dropped 5 bases and J dropped 3; count of bases not matched to a gene: 7. The CDR3 nucleotides read TGTGCCAGTAGTTACCGGGACAGGGCGTACACCGGGGAGCTGTTTTTT. Amino acids: CASSYRDRAYTGELFF.

The J gene is TRBJ1-2, the V gene TRBV20-1, with TRBD1 as a possible D gene (5 bases). This CDR3 contains 11 residues. Trimming removed 7 bases at V and 4 bases at J, with 10 bases between. CDR1 DFQATT and CDR2 SNEGSKA come from the germline V gene (reference sequence). In nucleotides, the CDR3 is TGCAGTGGACCAGGGTCCTATGGCTACACCTTC. Translation: CSGPGSYGYTF.

The rearrangement uses TRBV5-1 and TRBJ2-3, with D perhaps matching TRBD2 (6 bases). CDR3 length: 15 amino acids. V was clipped by 2 bases and J by 2 bases, with 12 bases between them. Per the germline V gene, CDR1 is SGHRS and CDR2 is YFSETQ. The CDR3 coding sequence is TGCGCCAGCAGCTTTTCGGGGGACGTCACAGATACGCAGTATTTT. Amino acid sequence: CASSFSGDVTDTQYF.